The text below deals with one TCR beta chain. The sample originates from a study of shared clonotypes between healthy human individuals. At the level of the study: Two women and a few men aged 18 to 49 served as donors.

It was around 180 ng DNA, 25,000 to 35,000 T cell genomes, that sorted-subset replicate PCRs used. TCRdb's copy holds only in-frame clones and misses some; the assay was immunoSEQ multiplex PCR. The table records roughly 1 million clones, about 77% of them present only once. Each sample came from a Caucasian adult donor living in Nashville, Tennessee. CDR3 length: 17 amino acids. Trimming at V came to 4 bases and at J to 7 bases, leaving 12 bases not matched to a gene. The germline V gene has CDR1 WNHNN and CDR2 SYGVQD (reference sequence). V usage is TRBV10-1 and J usage is TRBJ2-1; 11 positions agree with TRBD2. Sequencing was carried out using memory CD4+ T cells sorted from blood. Documented subset: CD45RA-negative fraction. This TCR came from a man aged 18 to 30 in good health. CDR3 protein: CASSGGLAGGRKNEQFF. The CDR3 region has the DNA TGCGCCAGCAGTGGGGGGCTAGCGGGAGGCCGGAAGAATGAGCAGTTCTTC.